In this sample, the clone carrying this T cell receptor beta chain turned up a few times. The entry originates in a study of human T cells and chemical hapten exposure. The CDR3 is 14 amino acids. V shed 4 bases and J shed 7 bases, with 16 bases lying between them. Germline V lookup: CDR1 SGHVS, CDR2 FQNEAQ. MiXCR, run by TCRdb on the RACE reads, gives a single entry per CDR3 protein. Of 85,000 to 100,000 distinct CDR3 sequences in the sample, approximately 11% were seen once. Time point defined: patch test 2, 6 weeks after DPC sensitization. The treatment denotes: therapeutic diphenylcyclopropenone sensitization with weekly scalp DPC.

This material consisted of whole blood, taken in connection with sensitization to the hapten diphenylcyclopropenone (DPC). The gene calls are TRBV7-8 and TRBJ1-1, with TRBD1 as a possible D gene (5 bases). This receptor was obtained from a man between 40 and 49 years old with alopecia areata. Some clones in this sample may be carry-over from other donors' samples. The DNA for the CDR3 is TGTGCCAGCAGCTACCCCGGGACGGCGATTGAAGCTTTCTTT. Translation gives CASSYPGTAIEAFF.